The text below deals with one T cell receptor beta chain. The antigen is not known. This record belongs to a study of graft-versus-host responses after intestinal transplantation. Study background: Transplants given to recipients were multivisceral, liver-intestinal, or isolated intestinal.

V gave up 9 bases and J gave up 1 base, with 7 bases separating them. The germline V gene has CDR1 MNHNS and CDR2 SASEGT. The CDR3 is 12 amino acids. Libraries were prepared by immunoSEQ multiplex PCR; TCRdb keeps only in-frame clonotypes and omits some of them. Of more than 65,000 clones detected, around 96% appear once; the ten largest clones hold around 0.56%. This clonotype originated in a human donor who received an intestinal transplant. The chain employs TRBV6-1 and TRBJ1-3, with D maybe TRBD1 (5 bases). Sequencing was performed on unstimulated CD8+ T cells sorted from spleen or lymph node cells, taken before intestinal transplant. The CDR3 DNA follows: TGTGCCAGTCAGGGTTCTGGAAACACCATATATTTT. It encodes CASQGSGNTIYF.